This T cell receptor beta chain was observed in a study of blood T cell repertoires in COVID-19. About the study: The study drew acute and convalescent COVID-19 samples from the United States, Italy and Spain.

The method was immunoSEQ multiplex PCR; TCRdb's version includes in-frame clones alone and lacks a portion of them. Of roughly 250,000 clones in the sample, 75% to 95% were seen once. V was clipped by 3 bases and J by 0 bases, with 10 bases between them. CDR3 length equals 15 residues. CDR1 and CDR2 (germline): SNHLY, FYNNEI. Enrollment of patients from Seattle took place during active infection, with longitudinal follow-up. V is TRBV2 and J is TRBJ2-3; perhaps TRBD1 as D (6 bases). The clonotype comes from a person aged 18 to 35 with COVID-19, enrolled during active disease. Specimen: peripheral blood. CDR3 DNA: TGTGCCAGCAGTGAGTGGACAGCCAGCACAGATACGCAGTATTTT. It is translated as CASSEWTASTDTQYF.